The sequence of this TCR beta chain was determined in a study of CD8 T cells in ankylosing spondylitis. Study-wide points: Reports say disease-linked clones showed up significantly more in matched ankylosing spondylitis synovial fluid. Seemingly characteristic of ankylosing spondylitis blood was a TCR beta motif consisting of about 8 highly homologous variants.

The sample holds many counts of this clonotype. Its specificity is not known. Quantitative 5'-RACE with molecular barcodes generated TCR beta libraries. In TCRdb, the 5' RACE reads were re-called with MiXCR into one record per CDR3 protein. The sample carries 150,000 or so distinct CDR3 sequences, roughly 34% recorded once. CDR3 length: 11 residues. Trimming removed 4 bases from V and 5 bases from J, with 9 bases in between. Germline V gives CDR1 SQVTM, CDR2 ANQGSEA. This chain uses TRBV29-1 with TRBJ2-7; no firm D call. The TCR comes from a male donor with ankylosing spondylitis. Sample: synovial fluid, either unsorted or a sorted T cell fraction (not recorded which). In DNA, the CDR3 is TGCAGCGTTGCGGCCGCTGACGAGCAGTACTTC. Translation gives CSVAAADEQYF.